The 20 T cell receptor beta chains given below trace back to one sample, sequenced in a study of OX40 agonist ivuxolimab in advanced cancers. Sequencing was performed with immunoSEQ multiplex PCR; in TCRdb, only in-frame clones are kept and a portion is missing. The sample carries around 89,000 clones, roughly 93% recorded once. This specimen was CD4+ or CD8+ T cells sorted from blood, taken in a trial of the OX40 agonist ivuxolimab. The receptors were sampled from an adult with an advanced solid tumor such as melanoma, head and neck, liver or kidney cancer.

Here the CDR3 reads CSAKQGSYDGYTF. The CDR3 region has the DNA TGCAGCGCAAAACAGGGATCCTATGATGGCTACACCTTC. This chain joins TRBV29-1 and TRBJ1-2; maybe TRBD1 (6 bases). V lost 7 bases and J 6 bases, leaving 18 bases between the germline ends. The CDR3 consists of 13 residues. From germline, CDR1 is SQVTM and CDR2 ANQGSEA.

The chain uses TRBV9 and TRBJ1-1; maybe TRBD1 (6 bases). This CDR3 is 15 amino acids long. Trimming pared 4 bases from V and 6 bases from J, leaving 19 bases between. The germline V gene encodes CDR1 SGDLS and CDR2 YYNGEE. This CDR3 is CASSPQGQGLAEAFF. In DNA, the CDR3 is TGTGCCAGCAGCCCCCAGGGGCAGGGGTTGGCTGAAGCTTTCTTT.

The gene calls are TRBV4-3 and TRBJ2-1, with a possible D match to TRBD2 (6 bases). CDR3 length: 16 residues. CDR1 is LGHNA and CDR2 is YSLEER in the germline V gene. The V gene lost 1 base and the J gene lost 2 bases, with 12 bases spanning the gap. Here the CDR3 DNA reads TGCGCCAGCAGCCAAGGGGCAGGGAGGACCTACAATGAGCAGTTCTTC. Translating gives CASSQGAGRTYNEQFF.

The chain is built from TRBV2 and TRBJ2-3; TRBD2 is a possible D gene (5 bases). V dropped 8 bases and J dropped 2 bases, with 20 bases sitting between them. The germline CDR1 and CDR2 sequences are SNHLY and FYNNEI. The CDR3 length is 16 residues. The chain's CDR3 is CASPEVLADLTDTQYF. DNA for the CDR3: TGTGCCAGCCCTGAGGTTCTAGCTGATCTCACAGATACGCAGTATTTT.

The J gene is TRBJ2-1, the V gene TRBV7-9; a weak D match, TRBD2 (6 bases). Germline V gene lookup returns CDR1 SEHNR and CDR2 FQNEAQ (reference sequence). This CDR3 is 15 amino acids long. Trimming left V 4 bases short and J 6 bases short, with 16 bases between. The CDR3 DNA follows: TGTGCCAGCAGCTCCCAACCAGCGACTAGCAATGAGCAGTTCTTC. It yields the protein CASSSQPATSNEQFF.

The CDR3 DNA is TGCGCCAGCAGCTTGAATATACAGAACTATGGCTACACCTTC. The encoded protein is CASSLNIQNYGYTF. V usage is TRBV5-1 and J usage is TRBJ1-2; unclear D gene. The CDR3 has 14 amino acids. Germline V gives CDR1 SGHRS, CDR2 YFSETQ. The ends were cut back, 1 base at V and 2 bases at J, with 9 bases in the middle.

The rearrangement uses TRBV7-2 and TRBJ1-2; no clear D gene. The CDR3 covers 12 residues. Germline CDR1 and CDR2: SGHTA and FQGNSA. The V and J ends lost 1 base and 8 bases respectively, with 8 bases between them. CDR3 bases: TGTGCCAGCAGCTTAGGCGAGACGGGCTACACCTTC. This codes for CASSLGETGYTF. The full variable domain, in which reference TRBV7-2 and TRBJ1-2 provide the parts outside the CDR3, is GAGVSQSPSNKVTEKGKDVELRCDPISGHTALYWYRQSLGQGLEFLIYFQGNSAPDKSGLPSDRFSAERTGGSVSTLTIQRTQQEDSAVYLCASSLGETGYTFGSGTRLTVV.

This sequence joins TRBV6-1 and TRBJ1-4; D gene unclear. With 1 base removed from V and 6 bases from J, the gap between germline ends came to 3 bases. This CDR3 has 12 amino acids. CDR1 MNHNS and CDR2 SASEGT come from the germline V gene. The CDR3 loop reads CASSEVDEKLFF. In DNA, the CDR3 is TGTGCCAGCAGTGAAGTTGATGAAAAACTGTTTTTT.

This chain links TRBV12-5 with TRBJ2-2; 10 bases align to TRBD2. The CDR3 contains 15 residues. From germline, CDR1 is LGHNT and CDR2 FRNRAP. V trimming: 1 base; J trimming: 6 bases; junction bases outside the gene matches: 2. CDR3 region: CASGLASGSPGELFF. CDR3 nucleotides: TGTGCTAGTGGTTTGGCTAGCGGGAGTCCCGGGGAGCTGTTTTTT.

The chain recombines TRBV27 with TRBJ2-5; D is undetermined. Germline CDR1 MNHEY, CDR2 SMNVEV (reference sequence). This CDR3 is built from 13 residues. Trimming left V 1 base short and J 4 bases short, with 7 bases between. The CDR3 bases are TGTGCCAGCAGTTTATTCCCCCCAGAGACCCAGTACTTC. Its translation: CASSLFPPETQYF.

The V gene is TRBV28, the J gene TRBJ2-1; 9 bases are a match to TRBD2. CDR1 MDHEN and CDR2 SYDVKM come from the germline V gene. The CDR3 spans 15 residues. J was trimmed by 7 bases and V by 4 bases; bases with no gene match: 8. CDR3 bases: TGTGCCAGCAGTTCTCCGGGACTAGCTTGGAATGAGCAGTTCTTC. This sequence encodes CASSSPGLAWNEQFF. The full variable domain, rest sourced from reference TRBV28 and TRBJ2-1, is DVKVTQSSRYLVKRTGEKVFLECVQDMDHENMFWYRQDPGLGLRLIYFSYDVKMKEKGDIPEGYSVSREKKERFSLILESASTNQTSMYLCASSSPGLAWNEQFFGPGTRLTVL.

The chain employs TRBV4-1 and TRBJ2-1; the D gene is possibly TRBD1 (6 bases). This CDR3 region has 16 residues. Germline V lookup: CDR1 MGHRA, CDR2 YSYEKL. Trimming removed 2 bases at V and 4 bases at J, with 15 bases between. CDR3 loop: CASSQIGTRVYNEQFF. CDR3 nucleotide sequence: TGCGCCAGCAGCCAAATTGGGACACGGGTTTACAATGAGCAGTTCTTC.

This chain connects TRBV18 to TRBJ1-1; the D is unclear. The germline V gene has CDR1 KGHSH and CDR2 LQKENI. This CDR3 comprises 14 residues. Trimming left V 2 bases short and J 5 bases short, with 12 bases between. As DNA, the CDR3 is TGTGCCAGCTCACCAAATGTCGTAGGAACTGAAGCTTTCTTT. Its protein product is CASSPNVVGTEAFF.

This sequence joins TRBV9 and TRBJ1-3; D is possibly TRBD1 (6 bases). V dropped 3 bases and J dropped 4 bases, with 14 bases sitting between them. The CDR3 runs 15 residues. Germline V gene data show CDR1 as SGDLS and CDR2 as YYNGEE. CDR3 in DNA: TGTGCCAGCAGCGCCGGGGACACTTTCGGAAACACCATATATTTT. This sequence encodes CASSAGDTFGNTIYF.

The chain is built from TRBV7-3 and TRBJ1-1; a possible D gene is TRBD1 (5 bases). Per the germline V gene, CDR1 is SGHTA and CDR2 is FQGTGA. Between the trimmed V and J ends, which lost 3 bases and 5 bases, there was a span of 16 bases. The CDR3 is made up of 15 amino acids. This CDR3 reads CASSLHQGEGTEAFF. CDR3 coding DNA: TGTGCCAGCAGCTTGCATCAGGGTGAGGGGACTGAAGCTTTCTTT.

This clone was recorded only once. The chain carries TRBV19 and TRBJ2-5; either TRBD1 or TRBD2 may fit D (6 bases each). The CDR3 covers 15 residues. V dropped 3 bases and J dropped 0 bases, with 11 bases sitting between them. The germline V gene encodes CDR1 LNHDA and CDR2 SQIVND (reference sequence). The CDR3 sequence: CASSMGGLYQETQYF. DNA for the CDR3: TGTGCCAGTAGTATGGGGGGCCTCTACCAAGAGACCCAGTACTTC. Full variable domain (outside the CDR3, taken from reference TRBV19 and TRBJ2-5): DGGITQSPKYLFRKEGQNVTLSCEQNLNHDAMYWYRQDPGQGLRLIYYSQIVNDFQKGDIAEGYSVSREKKESFPLTVTSAQKNPTAFYLCASSMGGLYQETQYFGPGTRLLVL.

The rearrangement links TRBV30 to TRBJ2-3; 8 nucleotides line up with TRBD1. J gave up 2 bases and V 2 bases, and 6 bases lay outside the gene matches. Germline V CDR1 and CDR2: GTSNPN, SVGIG (reference sequence). The CDR3 contains 15 residues. Written as DNA, the CDR3 is TGTGCCTGGAGTTCCGGACAGGGTTTCACAGATACGCAGTATTTT. Protein: CAWSSGQGFTDTQYF.

V gene TRBV9 combines with J gene TRBJ2-3, with TRBD2 matching over 12 bases. CDR3 length: 17 amino acids. Germline CDR1 and CDR2: SGDLS and YYNGEE. The V and J ends lost 1 base and 3 bases, in that order; junction bases with no gene match: 6. This chain's CDR3 is CASSVQTSGSGTDTQYF. The CDR3 nucleotides are TGTGCCAGCAGCGTACAGACTAGCGGGAGTGGAACAGATACGCAGTATTTT.

The V call is TRBV7-3, the J call TRBJ2-5; D ambiguous. CDR1 SGHTA and CDR2 FQGTGA come from the germline V gene. The CDR3 contains 13 residues. V lost 1 base, J lost 3 bases, and 6 bases lay in between. Here the CDR3 DNA reads TGTGCCAGCAGCTTAAACACTAAAGAGACCCAGTACTTC. Its translation is CASSLNTKETQYF.

The V gene is TRBV4-1, the J gene TRBJ1-2; D gene ambiguous. CDR3 length equals 14 residues. Trimming stripped 0 bases from V and 4 bases from J, with 9 bases between. CDR1 is MGHRA and CDR2 is YSYEKL in the germline V gene. CDR3 loop: CASSQDVSFYGYTF. CDR3 bases: TGCGCCAGCAGCCAAGACGTCAGCTTCTATGGCTACACCTTC.